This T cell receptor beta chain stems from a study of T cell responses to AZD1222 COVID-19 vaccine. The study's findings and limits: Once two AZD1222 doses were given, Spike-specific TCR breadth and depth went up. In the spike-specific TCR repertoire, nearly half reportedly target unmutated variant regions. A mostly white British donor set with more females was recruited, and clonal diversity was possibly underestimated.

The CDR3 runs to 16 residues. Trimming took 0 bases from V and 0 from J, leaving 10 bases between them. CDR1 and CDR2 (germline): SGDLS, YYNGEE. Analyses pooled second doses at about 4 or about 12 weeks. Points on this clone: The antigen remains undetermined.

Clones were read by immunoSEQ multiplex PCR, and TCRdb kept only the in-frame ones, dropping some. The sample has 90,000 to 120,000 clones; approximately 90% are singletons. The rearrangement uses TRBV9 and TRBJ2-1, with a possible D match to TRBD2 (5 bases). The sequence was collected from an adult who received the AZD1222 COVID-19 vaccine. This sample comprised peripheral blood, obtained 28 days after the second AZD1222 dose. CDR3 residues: CASSVVPGSSYNEQFF. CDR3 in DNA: TGTGCCAGCAGCGTAGTGCCGGGGAGCTCCTACAATGAGCAGTTCTTC.